This T cell receptor (beta chain) originates from a study of cytomegalovirus exposure and HLA in healthy donors. Use of 60 Vbeta and 13 Jbeta primers characterized the PCR. Assay: immunoSEQ multiplex PCR; the TCRdb copy retains only in-frame clones and omits some. The table records around 59,000 clones, 75% to 90% of them present only once. Germline V gene sequence: CDR1 LNHNV, CDR2 YYDKDF (reference sequence). CDR3 length: 14 amino acids. The J segment lost 6 bases and the V segment lost 3 bases, leaving 5 bases of the junction unmatched. This clone has a handful of counts. No antigen is known for it. Findings of the study overall: Earlier analysis looked at TCR beta V segments, and most were productive about 90% or about 30% of the time. One later analysis reportedly identified an Asian-associated ancestry cluster that showed fewer N-insertions than the roughly 700-donor mean.

The TCR was taken from a woman aged 40 to 49 in good health and CMV-seronegative. This chain uses TRBV15 with TRBJ1-5, with 7 bases aligning to TRBD1. Sequencing was performed on PBMCs. As DNA, the CDR3 is TGTGCCACCAGCAGTGACAGGGTTAGTCAGCCCCAGCATTTT. This gives the protein CATSSDRVSQPQHF.